One and the same sample provided the 22 T cell receptor beta chains below, sequenced in a study of radiation and T cells in renal cell carcinoma. Profiled with immunoSEQ multiplex PCR; TCRdb holds only in-frame clones, not every one. The top ten clones hold roughly 25% of a sample with approximately 150,000 clones, over 65% of them seen once. The time point denotes: baseline pretreatment blood. Treatment specified: 15 Gy SBRT to primary tumor, nephrectomy 4 weeks later. The source was blood, collected from a patient whose treatment included radiotherapy and nephrectomy. All receptors derive from a woman between 50 and 59 years old with renal cell carcinoma.

The V and J genes are TRBV5-1 and TRBJ2-4, with unresolved D. This CDR3 has 16 residues. CDR1 SGHRS and CDR2 YFSETQ come from the germline V gene. The V end was cut by 4 bases, the J end by 0 bases, with 14 bases between. CDR3 amino acids: CASSGSDSLAKNIQYF. DNA of the CDR3: TGCGCCAGCAGCGGTTCCGACTCTCTAGCCAAAAACATTCAGTACTTC.

The V and J genes are TRBV19 and TRBJ1-1; 8 bases map to TRBD1. J gave up 4 bases and V 5 bases, and 12 bases lay outside the gene matches. CDR1 LNHDA and CDR2 SQIVND come from the germline V gene (reference sequence). This CDR3 has 16 residues. CDR3 protein: CASSAIDRGRITEAFF. CDR3 in DNA: TGTGCCAGTAGTGCTATTGACAGGGGCCGAATCACTGAAGCTTTCTTT.

This clone was seen a handful of times. The chain has TRBV14 and TRBJ2-7; 8 bases align to TRBD1. The J segment lost 3 bases and the V segment lost 4 bases, leaving 11 bases of the junction unmatched. This CDR3 is 16 amino acids long. Germline values: CDR1 SGHDN, CDR2 FVKESK. CDR3 coding DNA: TGTGCCAGCAGCCGTGCGGACAGGGTATTGTTCTACGAGCAGTACTTC. Protein: CASSRADRVLFYEQYF.

This clone has more than one count but fewer than ten. This chain links TRBV5-4 with TRBJ1-1, with D possibly TRBD1 on 5 matching bases. Per the germline V gene, CDR1 is SGHNT and CDR2 is YYREEE (reference sequence). V was clipped by 0 bases and J by 5 bases, with 17 bases between them. CDR3 length equals 16 residues. Written as DNA, the CDR3 is TGTGCCAGCAGCTTGGGAGGGGAGGAGTTAAGGACTGAAGCTTTCTTT. This codes for CASSLGGEELRTEAFF.

This clone was found once. This chain joins TRBV6-6 and TRBJ1-1, with TRBD1 as a possible D gene (5 bases). CDR1 and CDR2 (germline): MNHNY, SVGAGI (reference sequence). V was clipped by 6 bases and J by 7 bases, with 15 bases between them. The CDR3 runs to 13 residues. The CDR3 sequence: CASSILSGDEAFF. The CDR3 DNA reads TGTGCCAGCAGCATTTTGTCGGGGGATGAAGCTTTCTTT.

The chain combines TRBV7-9 with TRBJ2-3; 8 bases are shared with TRBD2. The CDR3 is 12 amino acids. Germline V gene sequence: CDR1 SEHNR, CDR2 FQNEAQ (reference sequence). CDR3 loop: CGTGGSTDTQYF. The CDR3 DNA is TGTGGGACGGGGGGGTCCACAGATACGCAGTATTTT.

The chain combines TRBV5-6 with TRBJ2-5; D gene unclear. V lost 2 bases and J lost 11, with 16 bases in between. The CDR3 contains 13 residues. CDR1 and CDR2 (germline): SGHDT, YYEEEE. The CDR3 bases are TGTGCCAGCAGCTTCCCGCATTCTAGAGAGCAGTACTTC. Translated: CASSFPHSREQYF.

This clone was found many times. Within the sample, other DNA sequences also encode this same CDR3. The V and J genes are TRBV19 and TRBJ1-3; 7 nucleotides match TRBD1. The junction had 4 bases not matched to a gene; V was cut back by 4 bases and J by 1 base. The germline CDR1 and CDR2 sequences are LNHDA and SQIVND (reference sequence). The length of the CDR3 is 15 residues. CDR3 amino acids: CASSTPTGSGNTIYF. CDR3 bases: TGTGCCAGTAGTACTCCGACAGGGTCTGGAAACACCATATATTTT.

This clone was seen a handful of times. Germline and junction disagree at one end, which may indicate a read error. The rearrangement uses TRBV4-3 and TRBJ2-3; perhaps TRBD2 as D (6 bases). Germline V CDR1 and CDR2: LGHNA, YSLEER. The CDR3 sequence is 13 residues long. The CDR3 nucleotides are TGCGCCAGCAGCCACACTAGCACGGATACGCAGTATTTT. Protein: CASSHTSTDTQYF.

The chain recombines TRBV25-1 with TRBJ1-1, with a possible D match to TRBD1 (6 bases). V was trimmed by 6 bases and J by 1 base, leaving 15 bases between them. CDR1 and CDR2 (germline): MGHDK, SYGVNS. The CDR3 runs to 15 residues. CDR3 nucleotides: TGTGCCAGCAGGGCAACAGGGTTCCGGAACACTGAAGCTTTCTTT. It is translated as CASRATGFRNTEAFF.

This clone was detected once. This rearrangement joins TRBV28 to TRBJ2-2; D gene unclear. Germline V CDR1 and CDR2: MDHEN, SYDVKM. With 7 bases removed from V and 4 bases from J, the gap between germline ends came to 28 bases. CDR3 length: 19 amino acids. The CDR3 reads CASTTRFSTQVPRTGELFF. The DNA of the CDR3 is TGTGCCAGCACCACTCGATTTTCAACTCAGGTGCCCCGCACCGGGGAGCTGTTTTTT.

The rearrangement links TRBV6-6 to TRBJ2-2, with 7 bases aligning to TRBD2. The V gene end was trimmed by 2 bases and the J gene end by 3 bases; junction bases not matched to a gene: 0. CDR1 is MNHNY, CDR2 SVGAGI, per germline (reference sequence). The CDR3 sequence is 14 residues long. This chain's CDR3 is CASSYGRDTGELFF. CDR3 coding DNA: TGTGCCAGCAGTTACGGGAGGGACACCGGGGAGCTGTTTTTT.

The chain uses TRBV7-9 and TRBJ2-5; 8 nucleotides match TRBD1. V was pared by 5 bases and J by 3 bases, with 2 bases of the junction left unmatched. CDR3 size: 13 residues. Germline assignment: CDR1 SEHNR and CDR2 FQNEAQ (reference sequence). The CDR3 nucleotides are TGTGCCAGCAGCCGACAGGGGAAAGAGACCCAGTACTTC. Its translation: CASSRQGKETQYF.

The rearrangement uses TRBV7-2 and TRBJ1-5; maybe TRBD1 (6 bases). V lost 4 bases, J lost 4 bases, and 11 bases lay in between. Germline-derived CDR1 and CDR2 are SGHTA and FQGNSA. There are 14 residues in the CDR3. CDR3 bases: TGTGCCAGCAGCTCTCCAGGGGTAAATCAGCCCCAGCATTTT. Residues: CASSSPGVNQPQHF.

This rearrangement joins TRBV4-3 to TRBJ2-3; 7 nucleotides match TRBD2. CDR1 and CDR2 (germline): LGHNA, YSLEER. CDR3 size: 16 residues. V was clipped by 0 bases and J by 1 base; unmatched bases: 4. The CDR3 sequence is CASSQDSAGGTDTQYF. The CDR3 nucleotides are TGCGCCAGCAGCCAAGATTCCGCGGGGGGCACAGATACGCAGTATTTT.

This chain joins TRBV5-1 and TRBJ2-3, with 14 bases that match TRBD2. The trim removed 7 bases at V and 4 bases at J, leaving 2 bases unmatched. The CDR3 contains 14 residues. CDR1 and CDR2 (germline): SGHRS, YFSETQ. The CDR3 coding sequence is TGCGCCAGCGCGACTAGCGGGGGGGCAGATACGCAGTATTTT. Translation: CASATSGGADTQYF.

The V call is TRBV28, the J call TRBJ1-1, with D uncertain. The V gene lost 10 bases and the J gene lost 2 bases, with 5 bases spanning the gap. The CDR3 sequence is 10 residues long. Germline values: CDR1 MDHEN, CDR2 SYDVKM. The CDR3 sequence is CANCNTEAFF. CDR3 in DNA: TGTGCCAATTGTAACACTGAAGCTTTCTTT.

The V call is TRBV5-4, the J call TRBJ2-7; 16 nucleotides match TRBD2. The CDR3 has 18 amino acids. V was clipped by 4 bases and J by 6 bases; unmatched bases: 13. From germline, CDR1 is SGHNT and CDR2 YYREEE (reference sequence). DNA of the CDR3: TGTGCCAGCAGCCCCGGGACTAGCGGGAGGGCCACAATGAGCGAGCAGTACTTC. This codes for CASSPGTSGRATMSEQYF.

V gene TRBV7-2 combines with J gene TRBJ2-3; weak D call: TRBD2 (7 bases). V lost 4 bases to trimming and J lost 3 bases, with 11 bases between them. There are 14 residues in the CDR3. Germline V gives CDR1 SGHTA, CDR2 FQGNSA. The CDR3 spells CASSSGGLTDTQYF. As DNA, the CDR3 is TGTGCCAGCAGCTCGGGGGGCCTTACAGATACGCAGTATTTT.

The chain links TRBV27 to TRBJ2-7; 9 bases are a match to TRBD1. The CDR3 loop spans 15 amino acids. V lost 6 bases, J lost 3 bases, and 9 bases stayed unmatched. CDR1 is MNHEY and CDR2 is SMNVEV in the germline V gene (reference sequence). The CDR3 region is CASRSKQGAIYEQYF. CDR3 coding DNA: TGTGCCAGCAGATCCAAACAGGGGGCCATCTACGAGCAGTACTTC.

This clone is a singleton in its sample. This chain links TRBV10-1 with TRBJ2-7; D is uncertain. V was pared by 6 bases and J by 1 base, with 10 bases between. The V gene's germline CDR1 is WNHNN and CDR2 SYGVQD (reference sequence). This CDR3 is 13 amino acids long. CDR3 sequence reads: CASRGSESYEQYF. DNA of the CDR3: TGCGCCAGCAGGGGGTCCGAATCCTACGAGCAGTACTTC.

The chain recombines TRBV2 with TRBJ2-3; no definite D call. V gave up 6 bases and J gave up 2 bases, with 9 bases separating them. Germline V gives CDR1 SNHLY, CDR2 FYNNEI. There are 13 residues in the CDR3. The CDR3 protein is CASSSSITDTQYF. CDR3 DNA sequence: TGTGCCAGCAGCTCCAGCATCACAGATACGCAGTATTTT.